This entry concerns a single T cell receptor (beta chain). Its cognate antigen is unknown. Sequencing was performed with immunoSEQ multiplex PCR; in TCRdb, only in-frame clones are kept and a portion is missing. The table shows about 85,000 clones, with about 95% occurring only once. These data originate in a study of siplizumab effects on memory and regulatory T cells. The CDR3 runs 15 residues. V was shortened by 5 bases and J by 5 bases, with 18 bases between the two germline ends. Germline values: CDR1 PRHDT, CDR2 FYEKMQ (reference sequence). Study findings and constraints: Roughly 75-97% of dividing CD4+ or CD8+ clones were without an attributable naive or memory phenotype.

The origin of this receptor is a human donor in good health. Specimen: CD8+ T cells sorted from blood. V and J are TRBV13 and TRBJ2-5, with D perhaps TRBD2 (6 bases). In DNA form, the CDR3 reads TGTGCCAGCAGCCCCTCCGCGGCGGGGAGGGAGACCCAGTACTTC. Its protein is CASSPSAAGRETQYF.